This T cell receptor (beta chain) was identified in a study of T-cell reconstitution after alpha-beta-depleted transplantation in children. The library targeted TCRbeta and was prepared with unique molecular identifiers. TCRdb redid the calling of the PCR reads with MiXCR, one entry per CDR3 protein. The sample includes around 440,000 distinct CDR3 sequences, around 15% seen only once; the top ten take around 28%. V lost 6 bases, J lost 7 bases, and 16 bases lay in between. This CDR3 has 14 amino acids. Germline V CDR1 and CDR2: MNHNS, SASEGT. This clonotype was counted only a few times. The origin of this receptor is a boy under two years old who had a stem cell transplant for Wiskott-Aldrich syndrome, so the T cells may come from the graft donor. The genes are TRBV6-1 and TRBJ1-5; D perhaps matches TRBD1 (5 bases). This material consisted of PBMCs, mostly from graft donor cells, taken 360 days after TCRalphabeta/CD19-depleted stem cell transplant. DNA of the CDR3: TGTGCCAGCAGCTCGGGACGCCTTAGGCAGCCCCAGCATTTT. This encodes CASSSGRLRQPQHF.